This T cell receptor (beta chain) was captured by sequencing in a study of OX40 agonist ivuxolimab in advanced cancers. The study, taken as a whole, reports: Low normalized T-cell clonal expansion was additionally recorded for some nonresponders. Relative to CD4+, CD8+ T cells held more expanded clones on average.

This CDR3 is built from 16 residues. Repertoires were generated with immunoSEQ multiplex PCR, while TCRdb's copy carries only in-frame clones and drops some. Of around 100,000 clones listed, roughly 90% were seen once; the top ten hold around 0.15%. A remark on this clone: As yet, its antigen is unknown.

The rearrangement joins TRBV21-1 to TRBJ1-1. TRBV21-1 is classified as a pseudogene. The sample here was CD4+ or CD8+ T cells sorted from blood, taken in a trial of the OX40 agonist ivuxolimab. The origin of this receptor is an adult with an advanced solid tumor such as melanoma, head and neck, liver or kidney cancer. This CDR3 is CASSKGGRGENTEAFF. The CDR3 DNA is TGTGCCAGCAGCAAGGGGGGACGGGGGGAGAACACTGAAGCTTTCTTT.